The present T cell receptor (beta chain) was sequenced within a study of blood T cell repertoires in COVID-19. Original analysis: Estimated nucleated cell counts came from reference gene primer amplification. Only in-frame clones appear in the TCRdb table, and some are missing; sequencing was by immunoSEQ multiplex PCR. V, J and clone size were drawn from that table, and D and trimming were deduced from the DNA. The sample has roughly 150,000 clones, approximately 80% seen once; the top ten hold approximately 15%. With V trimmed by 6 bases and J by 7 bases, 9 bases remained unmatched. Looked up from germline, CDR1 is MNHEY and CDR2 is SVGAGI. This CDR3 has 13 amino acids.

The TCR sequence derives from a woman aged 80 or older with acute or convalescent COVID-19. The sample was peripheral blood. This chain connects TRBV6-5 to TRBJ2-7, with 7 bases fitting TRBD2. For the CDR3, the DNA is TGTGCCAGCAGACCCTGGGGGGGAAGGGAGCAGTACTTC. Translated, it gives CASRPWGGREQYF.